The clone carrying this T cell receptor (beta chain) was detected ten times or more. Its antigen is unidentified. This sample is part of a study of glioma-infiltrating T cells. V lost 6 bases, J lost 6 bases, and 12 bases lay in between. Per germline, CDR1 MDHEN and CDR2 SYDVKM. The CDR3 contains 13 residues. Study conclusions and caveats: Gliomas, especially low-grade, showed above-expected tissue-blood divergence; non-neoplastic patients showed below.

Amplification of TCR alpha and beta CDR3 regions from RNA used iRepertoire nested multiplex PCR. Tissue mRNA or PBMC total RNA, about 90-450 ng, went into one-step reverse transcription and amplification. Using its own MiXCR run on the multiplex PCR reads, TCRdb lists one record per CDR3 protein. The sample lists about 190,000 distinct CDR3 sequences, over 25% occurring once. The chain recombines TRBV28 with TRBJ2-1; D call uncertain. The sequenced sample was glioma tissue, nonneoplastic brain tissue, or PBMCs (not recorded which). The sequence came from a human donor with low-grade glioma or glioblastoma, undergoing nonglioma brain surgery, or in good health (not recorded which). DNA for the CDR3: TGTGCCAGCAGCTTTAATTTTCCCAATGAGCAGTTCTTC. This gives the protein CASSFNFPNEQFF.